Presented here are 11 T cell receptor beta chains from one specimen sequenced in a study of blood T cell repertoires in COVID-19. Method: immunoSEQ multiplex PCR; TCRdb's copy keeps in-frame clones and lacks some. Here the sample spans more than 300,000 clones, 92% being singletons. Sequenced material: PBMCs or T cells enriched from blood (not recorded which). All receptors derive from a woman aged 30 to 39 who had recovered from COVID-19.

V and J are TRBV7-9 and TRBJ1-5; 9 positions agree with TRBD1. V was pared by 5 bases and J by 7 bases, with 6 bases of the junction left unmatched. This CDR3 is 14 amino acids long. Germline-derived CDR1 and CDR2 are SEHNR and FQNEAQ (reference sequence). For the CDR3, the DNA is TGTGCCAGCAGCCAAACAGGGGGCGAGCAGCCCCAGCATTTT. Translated: CASSQTGGEQPQHF.

The CDR3 nucleotides are TGTGCCAGCAGCCCCCAAGCCGGGGGTCGAGATGAAAAACTGTTTTTT. Its translation: CASSPQAGGRDEKLFF. J is TRBJ1-4 and V is TRBV28, with D perhaps matching TRBD1 (5 bases). The CDR3 has 16 residues. Trimming removed 6 bases from V and 6 bases from J, with 20 bases in between. Germline CDR1 and CDR2: MDHEN and SYDVKM. Variable domain in full (rest from reference TRBV28 and TRBJ1-4): DVKVTQSSRYLVKRTGEKVFLECVQDMDHENMFWYRQDPGLGLRLIYFSYDVKMKEKGDIPEGYSVSREKKERFSLILESASTNQTSMYLCASSPQAGGRDEKLFFGSGTQLSVL.

CDR3 sequence reads: CASSQGLSSGELTDTQYF. The CDR3 nucleotides are TGTGCCAGCAGCCAAGGTCTGTCTAGCGGGGAGCTCACAGATACGCAGTATTTT. The J gene is TRBJ2-3, the V gene TRBV3-1 (or the pseudogene TRBV3-2); 9 bases are shared with TRBD2. Germline values: CDR1 LGHDT, CDR2 YNNKEL (reference sequence). After removal of 1 base from V and 2 bases from J, the junction contained 10 bases not matched to a gene. CDR3 length equals 18 residues.

The gene calls are TRBV18 and TRBJ1-3, with a tentative D call TRBD1 (6 bases). CDR1 and CDR2 (germline): KGHSH, LQKENI. The CDR3 consists of 15 residues. Deletions cut 5 bases from V and 0 bases from J, with 11 bases between. The CDR3 DNA sequence: TGTGCCAGCTCAGCCGACAGGCTCTCTGGAAACACCATATATTTT. Translated, it gives CASSADRLSGNTIYF.

This chain joins TRBV11-2 and TRBJ2-7; TRBD1 aligns across 9 bases. The V and J ends lost 6 bases and 2 bases, in that order; junction bases with no gene match: 8. This CDR3 is built from 15 residues. Germline CDR1 is SGHAT and CDR2 is FQNNGV. The CDR3 here is CASRPGQGYPYEQYF. The CDR3 DNA sequence: TGTGCCAGCAGGCCGGGACAGGGATACCCCTACGAGCAGTACTTC.

This clone was found a few times. The chain couples TRBV2 to TRBJ1-1, with TRBD1 as a possible D gene (6 bases). This CDR3 spans 12 amino acids. Trimming pared 6 bases from V and 2 bases from J, leaving 7 bases between. Germline V gives CDR1 SNHLY, CDR2 FYNNEI. The CDR3 region has the DNA TGTGCCAGCAGGGACAGAAACACTGAAGCTTTCTTT. It codes for CASRDRNTEAFF.

J is TRBJ2-7 and V is TRBV5-6, with TRBD2 matching over 11 bases. The germline V gene has CDR1 SGHDT and CDR2 YYEEEE. Germline trimming cut 3 bases from V and 3 bases from J; bases unmatched to any gene: 5. This CDR3 has 15 residues. In DNA, the CDR3 is TGTGCCAGCAGCTCCAGACTAGCGGGGCTCTACGAGCAGTACTTC. It is translated as CASSSRLAGLYEQYF.

This clone was found a few times. The CDR3 DNA reads as TGTGCCAGTACCCCGAGGGGACAGGGCGGCAATCAGCCCCAGCATTTT. Encoded protein: CASTPRGQGGNQPQHF. This chain joins TRBV19 and TRBJ1-5, with 9 nucleotides matching TRBD1. Losses at the gene ends were 7 bases for V and 2 bases for J; bases not matched to a gene: 9. Germline CDR1 LNHDA, CDR2 SQIVND (reference sequence). This CDR3 has 16 residues.

This rearrangement joins TRBV18 to TRBJ1-2; TRBD1 agrees at 7 bases. V shed 4 bases, J shed 4 bases, and the junction held 6 bases outside the gene matches. The CDR3 totals 14 residues. The germline gives CDR1 KGHSH, CDR2 LQKENI. The CDR3 sequence: CASSLGTDSYGYTF. The CDR3 DNA reads as TGTGCCAGCTCACTTGGGACAGACAGCTATGGCTACACCTTC. The complete variable domain, with remaining parts taken from reference TRBV18 and TRBJ1-2, reads NAGVMQNPRHLVRRRGQEARLRCSPMKGHSHVYWYRQLPEEGLKFMVYLQKENIIDESGMPKERFSAEFPKEGPSILRIQQVVRGDSAAYFCASSLGTDSYGYTFGSGTRLTVV.

The chain is built from TRBV28 and TRBJ2-1; 13 bases are shared with TRBD2. The germline gives CDR1 MDHEN, CDR2 SYDVKM. This CDR3 has 19 amino acids. Losses at the gene ends were 1 base for V and 5 bases for J; bases not matched to a gene: 11. Here the CDR3 reads CASSLFTSGGAVFHNEQFF. CDR3 nucleotides: TGTGCCAGCAGTTTATTTACTAGCGGGGGGGCAGTCTTCCACAATGAGCAGTTCTTC.

The V and J genes are TRBV6-2 or TRBV6-3 and TRBJ2-7; tentative D call: TRBD2 (5 bases). Germline assignment: CDR1 MNHEY and CDR2 SVGEGT. This CDR3 is built from 14 residues. With 5 bases removed from V and 2 bases from J, the gap between germline ends came to 13 bases. The CDR3 protein is CASSNRGDTYEQYF. CDR3 bases: TGTGCCAGCAGTAACCGGGGAGATACCTACGAGCAGTACTTC.